What follows are 14 T cell receptor beta chains derived from one specimen sequenced in a study of T cell responses to AZD1222 COVID-19 vaccine. Clones were sequenced by immunoSEQ multiplex PCR, and TCRdb holds only the in-frame ones, with some missing. The profile shows around 100,000 clones, over 75% of them singletons. Sequencing was performed on peripheral blood, taken on day 0 of MenACWY control vaccination. These receptors originate from an adult in good health.

This chain connects TRBV3-1 (or the pseudogene TRBV3-2) to TRBJ2-7, with a tentative D call TRBD1 (7 bases). The CDR3 runs 14 residues. The V end lost 5 bases, the J end lost 2 bases, and 13 bases lay between the germline ends. The germline gives CDR1 LGHDT, CDR2 YNNKEL (reference sequence). The CDR3: CASSLGGQTYEQYF. Here the CDR3 DNA reads TGTGCCAGCAGCTTGGGGGGACAGACCTACGAGCAGTACTTC.

Only one count was recorded for this clone. V usage is TRBV27 and J usage is TRBJ2-1, with D tentatively TRBD1 or TRBD2 (5 bases each). Germline assignment: CDR1 MNHEY and CDR2 SMNVEV (reference sequence). V gave up 1 base and J gave up 4 bases, with 11 bases separating them. This CDR3 region has 15 residues. Here the CDR3 reads CASSLLGERYNEQFF. As DNA, the CDR3 is TGTGCCAGCAGTTTATTGGGGGAGAGGTACAATGAGCAGTTCTTC.

This clone was seen once. J is TRBJ1-5 and V is TRBV28, with 7 positions matching TRBD1. V shed 3 bases, J shed 6 bases, and the junction held 8 bases outside the gene matches. This CDR3 contains 15 residues. The germline V gene has CDR1 MDHEN and CDR2 SYDVKM. The CDR3 is CASSFGTARGQPQHF. As DNA, the CDR3 is TGTGCCAGCAGTTTCGGGACAGCTAGAGGTCAGCCCCAGCATTTT.

The chain has TRBV6-5 and TRBJ1-2; unclear D gene. CDR1 is MNHEY, CDR2 SVGAGI, per germline. CDR3 length: 11 amino acids. In nucleotides, the CDR3 is TGTGCAGCACGTGGCTCCAGCGGCTACACCTTC. It encodes CAARGSSGYTF.

Here the CDR3 DNA reads TGTGCCATCAGTCGAGGGGGCTCACCCCTCCACTTT. Its protein product is CAISRGGSPLHF. V is TRBV10-3 and J is TRBJ1-6; 7 nucleotides agree with TRBD1. This CDR3 has 12 residues. Per germline, CDR1 ENHRY and CDR2 SYGVKD. V was clipped by 5 bases and J by 10 bases; unmatched bases: 2.

The rearrangement links TRBV5-1 to TRBJ2-7; D possibly corresponds to TRBD2 (5 bases). This CDR3 spans 15 amino acids. The germline CDR1 and CDR2 sequences are SGHRS and YFSETQ. V gave up 4 bases and J gave up 2 bases, with 16 bases separating them. In nucleotides, the CDR3 is TGCGCCAGCAGCCCCCCCGAGACGGGGACCTACGAGCAGTACTTC. Amino acid sequence: CASSPPETGTYEQYF.

The V and J genes are TRBV18 and TRBJ2-1; 13 bases map to TRBD2. Germline V lookup: CDR1 KGHSH, CDR2 LQKENI. The CDR3 length is 16 residues. V shed 0 bases and J 9 bases; nucleotides not matched to a gene: 5. CDR3 DNA sequence: TGTGCCAGCTCACCACCGGGACTAGCGGGATATGGTGAGCAGTTCTTC. Translated, it gives CASSPPGLAGYGEQFF.

The chain combines TRBV15 with TRBJ1-2, with D tentatively TRBD1 (6 bases). The CDR3 consists of 15 residues. Trimming left V 1 base short and J 3 bases short, with 12 bases between. The germline CDR1 and CDR2 sequences are LNHNV and YYDKDF (reference sequence). The CDR3 region is CATSRGRQDHYGYTF. For the CDR3, the DNA is TGTGCCACCAGCAGAGGGCGACAGGACCACTATGGCTACACCTTC.

The chain has TRBV7-9 and TRBJ2-7; 9 positions match TRBD2. With 5 bases clipped from V and 3 bases from J, the junction kept 11 bases outside the gene matches. The CDR3 covers 16 residues. Germline V gives CDR1 SEHNR, CDR2 FQNEAQ (reference sequence). The CDR3 coding sequence is TGTGCCAGCAGCCCCCAACGACTAGCGGATCTCTACGAGCAGTACTTC. Translating it yields CASSPQRLADLYEQYF.

The chain is built from TRBV29-1 and TRBJ1-2, with 7 bases that match TRBD1. After removal of 7 bases from V and 4 bases from J, the junction contained 9 bases not matched to a gene. CDR1 SQVTM and CDR2 ANQGSEA come from the germline V gene. This CDR3 spans 13 amino acids. The CDR3 DNA follows: TGCAGCGCTGGGACAGAGGGCCCCTATGGCTACACCTTC. Translated, it gives CSAGTEGPYGYTF. Full variable domain (outside the CDR3, taken from reference TRBV29-1 and TRBJ1-2): SAVISQKPSRDICQRGTSLTIQCQVDSQVTMMFWYRQQPGQSLTLIATANQGSEATYESGFVIDKFPISRPNLTFSTLTVSNMSPEDSSIYLCSAGTEGPYGYTFGSGTRLTVV.

V gene TRBV2 combines with J gene TRBJ2-7; weak D call: TRBD1 (6 bases). Trimming pared 7 bases from V and 5 bases from J, leaving 18 bases between. The CDR3 is 14 amino acids. CDR1 is SNHLY and CDR2 is FYNNEI in the germline V gene. Here the CDR3 reads CASTPSQGNDEQYF. Written as DNA, the CDR3 is TGTGCCAGCACCCCCTCACAGGGTAATGACGAGCAGTACTTC.

CDR3: CASSWGGSPLHF. The CDR3 DNA sequence: TGTGCCAGCAGTTGGGGCGGTTCACCCCTCCACTTT. V gene TRBV12-3 or TRBV12-4 combines with J gene TRBJ1-6, with D possibly being TRBD1 (5 bases). The CDR3 totals 12 residues. V was clipped by 4 bases and J by 9 bases, with 7 bases between them.

This chain connects TRBV29-1 to TRBJ1-1, with D perhaps TRBD1 (5 bases). Trimming removed 7 bases at V and 5 bases at J, with 14 bases between. CDR3 length equals 12 residues. CDR1 and CDR2 (germline): SQVTM, ANQGSEA. CDR3 protein: CSAERGWTEAFF. The CDR3 region has the DNA TGCAGCGCAGAGAGGGGATGGACTGAAGCTTTCTTT.

This chain links TRBV28 with TRBJ1-2, with D possibly TRBD1 on 6 matching bases. V lost 11 bases, J lost 3 bases, and 10 bases lay in between. Germline CDR1 MDHEN, CDR2 SYDVKM. The CDR3 is made up of 11 amino acids. CDR3 region: CASGAHYGYTF. The DNA of the CDR3 is TGTGCCTCGGGGGCCCACTATGGCTACACCTTC.